Listed below are T cell receptor beta chains from one sample, sequenced in a study of control samples from healthy donors and cancer patients. Repertoires were generated with immunoSEQ multiplex PCR, while TCRdb's copy carries only in-frame clones and drops some. This table holds more than 85,000 clones, 83% found once. The sequenced sample consisted of blood. The source is a woman aged 50 to 60 in good health. Both conserved end residues are part of each CDR3.

j_call,v_call,cdr3_aa
TRBJ2-7,TRBV6-5,CASSYGPSYEQYF
TRBJ2-2,TRBV5-4,CAGRNEGQGTTGELFF
TRBJ2-7,TRBV29-1,CSVEENSREQYF
TRBJ1-1,TRBV27,CASSLRGTEAFF
TRBJ1-1,TRBV5-1,CASSFNRNTEAFF
TRBJ2-5,TRBV27,CASSLWDGTQETQYF
TRBJ2-1,TRBV2,CASSLESSYNEQFF
TRBJ1-4,TRBV7-9,CASSRTSSNEKLFF
TRBJ2-1,TRBV7-2,CASSLDGTGHNEQFF
TRBJ2-7,TRBV29-1,CSVGDSIQQYF
TRBJ1-5,TRBV4-2,CASSQDSVNQPQHF
TRBJ2-3,TRBV24-1,CATSDLTSGNTDTQYF
TRBJ2-7,TRBV5-4,CASSVDLYEQYF
TRBJ1-6,TRBV6-5,CASRGPLNSPLHF
TRBJ2-6,TRBV6-4,CASSDRWTVGSGANVLTF
TRBJ2-1,TRBV5-4,CASSSLAADEQFF
TRBJ2-2,TRBV2,CASSESAGGPGELFF
TRBJ1-2,TRBV28,CASSLRGVGGYGYTF